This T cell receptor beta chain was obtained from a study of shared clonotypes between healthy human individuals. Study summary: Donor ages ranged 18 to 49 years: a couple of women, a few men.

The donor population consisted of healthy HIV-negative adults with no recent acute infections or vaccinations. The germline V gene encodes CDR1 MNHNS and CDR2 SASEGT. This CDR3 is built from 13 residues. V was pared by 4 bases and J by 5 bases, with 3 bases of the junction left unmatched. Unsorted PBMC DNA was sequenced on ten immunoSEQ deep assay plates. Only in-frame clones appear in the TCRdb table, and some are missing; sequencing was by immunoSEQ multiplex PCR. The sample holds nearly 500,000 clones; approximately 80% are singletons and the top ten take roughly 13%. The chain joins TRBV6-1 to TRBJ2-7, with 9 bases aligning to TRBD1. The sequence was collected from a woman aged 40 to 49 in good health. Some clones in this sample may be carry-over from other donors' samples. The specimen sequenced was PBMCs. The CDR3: CASSGRTGDEQYF. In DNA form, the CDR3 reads TGTGCCAGCAGTGGCCGGACAGGGGACGAGCAGTACTTC.